Described below is a single T cell receptor beta chain sequence and its context. The antigen is unknown. Timing groups of about 4 and about 12 weeks for second doses were pooled. Measured with immunoSEQ multiplex PCR; TCRdb has only the in-frame clones, and not every one. The profile covers about 140,000 clones, with around 93% appearing a single time and roughly 7.1% taken by the ten largest. The source of the sample is a study of T cell responses to AZD1222 COVID-19 vaccine. Overall study findings and caveats: Spike-specific TCRs gained breadth and depth after people received two AZD1222 doses. Possibly, clonal diversity was underestimated; donors were largely white British and included more females. Only five to seven individuals given AZD1222 were seropositive at baseline.

V gave up 0 bases and J gave up 1 base, with 10 bases separating them. This CDR3 has 15 amino acids. Germline V CDR1 and CDR2: SGHRS, YFSETQ. The sequence was collected from an adult who received the AZD1222 COVID-19 vaccine. The sample was peripheral blood, taken 28 days after the second AZD1222 dose. The chain is built from TRBV5-1 and TRBJ1-1; D gene ambiguous. The CDR3 sequence is CASSLAPGPNTEAFF. CDR3 in DNA: TGCGCCAGCAGCTTGGCTCCGGGTCCGAACACTGAAGCTTTCTTT.